Listed here are 14 T cell receptor beta chains from one sample, sequenced in a study of cytomegalovirus exposure and HLA in healthy donors. This PCR relied on a set of 60 Vbeta primers and 13 Jbeta primers. Method: immunoSEQ multiplex PCR; TCRdb's copy keeps in-frame clones and lacks some. The repertoire holds roughly 150,000 clones, roughly four fifths seen once, with 4.1% in the top ten. The material sequenced was PBMCs. The source is a man aged 45 to 65 in good health and CMV-seropositive.

About this clone: Mismatch with germline at one junction end may stem from a read error. The chain couples TRBV28 to TRBJ1-4; D unresolved. The CDR3 sequence is 15 residues long. Germline V gives CDR1 MDHEN, CDR2 SYDVKM. This CDR3 reads CAGSSPVSTNEKLFF. CDR3 sequence (DNA): TGTGCCGGCAGTTCCCCCGTGAGCACTAATGAAAAACTGTTTTTT.

The J gene is TRBJ1-1, the V gene TRBV28; 7 bases line up with TRBD1. The CDR3 runs to 14 residues. V lost 6 bases and J lost 5; bases outside the gene matches: 9. Per germline, CDR1 MDHEN and CDR2 SYDVKM. The CDR3 reads CASRVTGTRTEAFF. CDR3 DNA: TGTGCCAGCAGAGTGACAGGGACTAGGACTGAAGCTTTCTTT.

The J gene is TRBJ1-2, the V gene TRBV18; TRBD1 might be the D (6 bases). The CDR3 is made up of 12 amino acids. Looked up from germline, CDR1 is KGHSH and CDR2 is LQKENI. Trimming removed 4 bases at V and 8 bases at J, with 11 bases between. In nucleotides, the CDR3 is TGTGCCAGCTCACAGGGGGAGTACGGCTACACCTTC. It encodes CASSQGEYGYTF. The whole variable domain, filled in from reference TRBV18 and TRBJ1-2, reads NAGVMQNPRHLVRRRGQEARLRCSPMKGHSHVYWYRQLPEEGLKFMVYLQKENIIDESGMPKERFSAEFPKEGPSILRIQQVVRGDSAAYFCASSQGEYGYTFGSGTRLTVV.

The chain employs TRBV4-1 and TRBJ2-2, with TRBD2 matching 10 bases. Germline V gene data show CDR1 as MGHRA and CDR2 as YSYEKL. The V and J ends lost 1 base and 0 bases, in that order; junction bases with no gene match: 5. CDR3 size: 18 residues. The CDR3 DNA reads TGCGCCAGCAGCCAAGCCCCTAGCGGGAGCGCGAACACCGGGGAGCTGTTTTTT. Translated: CASSQAPSGSANTGELFF.

The gene calls are TRBV5-4 and TRBJ2-5; maybe TRBD1 (6 bases). The J call may be wrong; the DNA end is better matched by TRBJ2-7. The germline V gene encodes CDR1 SGHNT and CDR2 YYREEE (reference sequence). The CDR3 consists of 14 residues. For the CDR3, the DNA is TGTGCCAGCAGCCCATTCACAGGGAACTACGAGCAGTACTTC. This codes for CASSPFTGNYEQYF.

The V call is TRBV18, the J call TRBJ2-3; D remains unclear. The CDR3 totals 15 residues. The germline V gene has CDR1 KGHSH and CDR2 LQKENI. The ends were cut back, 0 bases at V and 0 bases at J, with 7 bases in the middle. CDR3 in DNA: TGTGCCAGCTCACCACCGACACCTAGCACAGATACGCAGTATTTT. Protein product: CASSPPTPSTDTQYF. Full variable domain (rest looked up from reference TRBV18 and TRBJ2-3): NAGVMQNPRHLVRRRGQEARLRCSPMKGHSHVYWYRQLPEEGLKFMVYLQKENIIDESGMPKERFSAEFPKEGPSILRIQQVVRGDSAAYFCASSPPTPSTDTQYFGPGTRLTVL.

Notes on this clone: Mismatch with germline at one junction end may stem from a read error. The chain joins TRBV5-1 to TRBJ2-5, with TRBD1 matching 7 bases. The CDR3 loop spans 14 amino acids. CDR1 SGHRS and CDR2 YFSETQ come from the germline V gene. This CDR3 is CASSLAGTEETQYF. The CDR3, as DNA: TGCGCCAGCAGTTTGGCCGGGACAGAAGAGACCCAGTACTTC.

The chain recombines TRBV9 with TRBJ1-1; 11 nucleotides agree with TRBD1. Germline CDR1 SGDLS, CDR2 YYNGEE. Trimming cost V 4 bases and J 5 bases; bases outside gene matches: 7. The CDR3 extends over 15 amino acids. The CDR3 loop is CASSMGQGGLTEAFF. The CDR3 region has the DNA TGTGCCAGCAGCATGGGACAGGGGGGATTGACTGAAGCTTTCTTT.

The chain employs TRBV27 and TRBJ2-1; TRBD2 might be the D (6 bases). Germline-derived CDR1 and CDR2 are MNHEY and SMNVEV (reference sequence). The CDR3 sequence is 12 residues long. V was shortened by 2 bases and J by 7 bases, with 6 bases between the two germline ends. The DNA of the CDR3 is TGTGCCAGCAGTTTAGGAGGGAATGAGCAGTTCTTC. Its translation: CASSLGGNEQFF.

The chain combines TRBV29-1 with TRBJ2-7; 8 positions match TRBD1. The V gene end was trimmed by 6 bases and the J gene end by 2 bases; junction bases not matched to a gene: 3. Germline V gives CDR1 SQVTM, CDR2 ANQGSEA. This CDR3 has 12 residues. This CDR3 is CSVVRGPYEQYF. The CDR3 DNA sequence: TGCAGCGTGGTCAGGGGGCCCTACGAGCAGTACTTC.

The count of this clone is one. The chain combines TRBV28 with TRBJ1-5; D is unclear. The V end was cut by 7 bases, the J end by 7 bases, with 11 bases between. CDR3 length: 12 amino acids. The germline gives CDR1 MDHEN, CDR2 SYDVKM. As DNA, the CDR3 is TGTGCCAGCAACACGGGGTACCAGCCCCAGCATTTT. Its translation: CASNTGYQPQHF.

This chain uses TRBV10-2 with TRBJ2-7; the match to TRBD2 covers 10 bases. Germline V gene sequence: CDR1 WSHSY, CDR2 SAAADI. The CDR3 runs to 13 residues. The V gene end was trimmed by 6 bases and the J gene end by 4 bases; junction bases not matched to a gene: 3. The DNA of the CDR3 is TGCGCCAGCAGGCCGGGACTAGCGTACGAGCAGTACTTC. It encodes CASRPGLAYEQYF.

With regard to this clone: Sequence at one end of the junction differs from germline and may be a read error. The chain carries TRBV7-9 and TRBJ1-1; the match to TRBD1 covers 9 bases. This CDR3 is 15 amino acids long. The V gene's germline CDR1 is SEHNR and CDR2 FQNEAQ (reference sequence). CDR3 coding DNA: TGTTCCAGCAGCTTACAAACAGGGGGCGGCACTGAAGCTTTCTTT. Encoded protein: CSSSLQTGGGTEAFF.

To note about this clone: The sample carries other DNA sequences with the same CDR3. This chain uses TRBV11-3 with TRBJ2-1; 9 nucleotides align to TRBD1. Germline CDR1 reads SGHNT; CDR2 reads YENEEA. Trimming took 4 bases from V and 8 from J; bases not matched to a gene: 3. The CDR3 is 13 residues long. CDR3 residues: CASSWGQGYEQFF. CDR3 in DNA: TGTGCCAGCAGCTGGGGACAGGGTTATGAGCAGTTCTTC.